Ten or more counts support the clone carrying this T cell receptor beta chain. The antigen remains unidentified. This same CDR3 is encoded by further DNA sequences in the sample. The source of the sample is a study of metastatic and nonmetastatic thyroid tumors. In the study overall: Comparative analysis of repertoires was undertaken across blood and tumor or nodule tissue obtained from malignant and benign thyroid patients. Regarding the study as a whole: TCR beta diversity was reportedly significantly higher in malignant thyroid tumors than benign nodules, in blood and tumor.

Original analysis: CDR3 was compared across clinicopathological groups, and the resulting differences were used to build a distant-metastasis classifier for papillary thyroid cancer. Using MiXCR, TCRdb re-called clones from the PCR reads. The V and J calls were determined by TCRdb, not by the authors. The data show some 69,000 clones, approximately 15% seen once. V lost 1 base, J lost 5 bases, and 3 bases stayed unmatched. The CDR3 extends over 14 amino acids. Germline CDR1 is SGHVS and CDR2 is FQNEAQ. No patient received treatment before thyroid surgery. The chain recombines TRBV7-8 with TRBJ2-5, with TRBD2 matching 8 bases. Sequenced material: blood. This TCR was recovered from a male donor with papillary thyroid cancer or a benign thyroid nodule (not recorded which). Some clones in this sample may be carry-over from other donors' samples. CDR3 sequence: CASSLEVAGETQYF. As DNA, the CDR3 is TGTGCCAGCAGCTTAGAAGTAGCGGGGGAGACCCAGTACTTC.